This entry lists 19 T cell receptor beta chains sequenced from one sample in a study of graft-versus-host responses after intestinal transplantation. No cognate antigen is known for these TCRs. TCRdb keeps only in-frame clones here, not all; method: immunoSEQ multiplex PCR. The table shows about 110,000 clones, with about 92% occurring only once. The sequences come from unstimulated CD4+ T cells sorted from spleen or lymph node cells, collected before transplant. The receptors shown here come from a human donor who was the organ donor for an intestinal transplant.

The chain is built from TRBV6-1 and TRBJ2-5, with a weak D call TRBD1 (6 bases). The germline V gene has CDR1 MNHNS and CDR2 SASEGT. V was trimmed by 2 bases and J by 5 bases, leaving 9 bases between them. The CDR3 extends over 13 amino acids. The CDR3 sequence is CASSETGWETQYF. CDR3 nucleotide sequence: TGTGCCAGCAGTGAAACAGGGTGGGAGACCCAGTACTTC.

CDR3 loop: CASMPGNTEAFF. As DNA, the CDR3 is TGTGCCAGTATGCCGGGGAACACTGAAGCTTTCTTT. The rearrangement joins TRBV19 to TRBJ1-1; D call uncertain. This CDR3 has 12 residues. The germline gives CDR1 LNHDA, CDR2 SQIVND (reference sequence). The ends were cut back, 7 bases at V and 1 base at J, with 7 bases in the middle.

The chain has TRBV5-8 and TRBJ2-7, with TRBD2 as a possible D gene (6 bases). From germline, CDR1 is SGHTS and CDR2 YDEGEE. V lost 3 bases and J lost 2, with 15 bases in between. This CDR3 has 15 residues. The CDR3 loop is CASSYGRGATYEQYF. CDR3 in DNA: TGTGCCAGCAGCTATGGGCGGGGTGCAACCTACGAGCAGTACTTC.

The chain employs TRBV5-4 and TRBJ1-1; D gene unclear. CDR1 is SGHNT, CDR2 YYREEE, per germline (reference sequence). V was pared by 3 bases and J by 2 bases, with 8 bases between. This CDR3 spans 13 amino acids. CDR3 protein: CASSSNLNTEAFF. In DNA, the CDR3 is TGTGCCAGCAGCTCCAATCTCAACACTGAAGCTTTCTTT.

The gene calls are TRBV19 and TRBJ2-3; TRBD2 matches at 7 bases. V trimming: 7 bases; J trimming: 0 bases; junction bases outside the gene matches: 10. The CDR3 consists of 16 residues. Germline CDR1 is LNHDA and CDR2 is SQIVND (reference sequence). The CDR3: CASTVQLATSTDTQYF. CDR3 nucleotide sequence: TGTGCCAGTACCGTCCAACTAGCGACTAGCACAGATACGCAGTATTTT.

CDR3 coding DNA: TGTGCCAGCAGCGCCCGGTCTGACTCTACTGAAGCTTTCTTT. Its protein product is CASSARSDSTEAFF. The chain carries TRBV9 and TRBJ1-1, with D unclear. V gave up 3 bases and J gave up 5 bases, with 14 bases separating them. The CDR3 totals 14 residues. Germline V gene data show CDR1 as SGDLS and CDR2 as YYNGEE.

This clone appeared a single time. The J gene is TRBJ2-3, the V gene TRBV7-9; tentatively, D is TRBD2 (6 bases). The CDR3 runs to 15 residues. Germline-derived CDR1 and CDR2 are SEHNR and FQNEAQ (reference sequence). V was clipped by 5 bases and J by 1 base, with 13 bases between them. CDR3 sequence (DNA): TGTGCCAGCAGCAGGCCGGGAGCTCGCACAGATACGCAGTATTTT. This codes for CASSRPGARTDTQYF. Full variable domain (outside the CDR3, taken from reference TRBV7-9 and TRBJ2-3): DTGVSQNPRHKITKRGQNVTFRCDPISEHNRLYWYRQTLGQGPEFLTYFQNEAQLEKSRLLSDRFSAERPKGSFSTLEIQRTEQGDSAMYLCASSRPGARTDTQYFGPGTRLTVL.

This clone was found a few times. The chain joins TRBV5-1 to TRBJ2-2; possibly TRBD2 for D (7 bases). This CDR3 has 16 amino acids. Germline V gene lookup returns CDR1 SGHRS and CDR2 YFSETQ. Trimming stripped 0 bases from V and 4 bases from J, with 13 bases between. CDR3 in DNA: TGCGCCAGCAGCTTGGAACGGGGGGCAGGCACCGGGGAGCTGTTTTTT. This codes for CASSLERGAGTGELFF.

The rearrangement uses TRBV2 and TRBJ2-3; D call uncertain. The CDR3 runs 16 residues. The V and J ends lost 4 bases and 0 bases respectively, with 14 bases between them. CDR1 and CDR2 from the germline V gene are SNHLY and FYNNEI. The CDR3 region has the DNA TGTGCCAGCAGTGTTCTTGCGGTATCTAGCACAGATACGCAGTATTTT. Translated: CASSVLAVSSTDTQYF. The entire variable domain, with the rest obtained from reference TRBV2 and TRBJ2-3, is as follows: EPEVTQTPSHQVTQMGQEVILRCVPISNHLYFYWYRQILGQKVEFLVSFYNNEISEKSEIFDDQFSVERPDGSNFTLKIRSTKLEDSAMYFCASSVLAVSSTDTQYFGPGTRLTVL.

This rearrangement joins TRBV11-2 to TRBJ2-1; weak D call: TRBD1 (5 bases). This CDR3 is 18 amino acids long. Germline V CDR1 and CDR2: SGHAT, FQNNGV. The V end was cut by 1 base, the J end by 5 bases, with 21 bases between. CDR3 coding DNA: TGTGCCAGCAGCTTAGTTTTTACCGGCCAGGGAAGGCACAATGAGCAGTTCTTC. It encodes CASSLVFTGQGRHNEQFF.

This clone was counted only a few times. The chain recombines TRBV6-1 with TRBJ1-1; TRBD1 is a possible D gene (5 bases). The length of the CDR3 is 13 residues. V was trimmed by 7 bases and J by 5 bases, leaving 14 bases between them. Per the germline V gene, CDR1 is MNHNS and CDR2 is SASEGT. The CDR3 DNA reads TGTGCCAGCACCAGAACAGGAGAGACTGAAGCTTTCTTT. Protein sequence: CASTRTGETEAFF.

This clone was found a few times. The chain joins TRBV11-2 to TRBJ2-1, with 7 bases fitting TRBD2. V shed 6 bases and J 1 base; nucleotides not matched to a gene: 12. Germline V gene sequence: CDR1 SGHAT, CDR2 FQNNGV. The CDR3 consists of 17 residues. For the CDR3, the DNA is TGTGCCAGCAGTCAAAGGGAGGGCCTTTGGTCCTACAATGAGCAGTTCTTC. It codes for CASSQREGLWSYNEQFF.

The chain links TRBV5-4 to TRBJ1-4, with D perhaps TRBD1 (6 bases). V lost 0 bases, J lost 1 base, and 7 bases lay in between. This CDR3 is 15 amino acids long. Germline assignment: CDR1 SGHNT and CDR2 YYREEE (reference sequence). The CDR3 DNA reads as TGTGCCAGCAGCTTGGGGACAGAAACTAATGAAAAACTGTTTTTT. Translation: CASSLGTETNEKLFF. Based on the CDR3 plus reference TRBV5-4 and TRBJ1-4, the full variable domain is ETGVTQSPTHLIKTRGQQVTLRCSSQSGHNTVSWYQQALGQGPQFIFQYYREEENGRGNFPPRFSGLQFPNYSSELNVNALELDDSALYLCASSLGTETNEKLFFGSGTQLSVL.

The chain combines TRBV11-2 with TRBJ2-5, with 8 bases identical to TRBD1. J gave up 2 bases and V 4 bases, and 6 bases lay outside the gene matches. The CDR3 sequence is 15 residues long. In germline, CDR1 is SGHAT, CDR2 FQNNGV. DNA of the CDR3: TGTGCCAGCAGCTCACCGACAGGGGTTCAAGAGACCCAGTACTTC. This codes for CASSSPTGVQETQYF.

In nucleotides, the CDR3 is TGCGCCAGCAGCCCCCTAGGGGAGCGGTTTCCCTACGAGCAGTACTTC. Amino acids: CASSPLGERFPYEQYF. The V call is TRBV4-1, the J call TRBJ2-7; the D call may be TRBD1 or TRBD2 (5 bases each). The CDR3 runs 16 residues. The germline V gene encodes CDR1 MGHRA and CDR2 YSYEKL. Trimming removed 4 bases at V and 2 bases at J, with 18 bases between.

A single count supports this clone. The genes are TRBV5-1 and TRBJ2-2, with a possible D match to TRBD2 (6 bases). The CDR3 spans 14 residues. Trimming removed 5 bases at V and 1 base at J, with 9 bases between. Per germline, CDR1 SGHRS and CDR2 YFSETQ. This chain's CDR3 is CASRGSGNTGELFF. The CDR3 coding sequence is TGCGCCAGCAGAGGTAGCGGGAACACCGGGGAGCTGTTTTTT.

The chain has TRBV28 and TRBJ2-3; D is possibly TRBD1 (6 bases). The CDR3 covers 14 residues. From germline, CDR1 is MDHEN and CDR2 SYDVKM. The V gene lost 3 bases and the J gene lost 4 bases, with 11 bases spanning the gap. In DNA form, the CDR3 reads TGTGCCAGCAGTTTCGGACAGTTGGCAGATACGCAGTATTTT. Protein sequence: CASSFGQLADTQYF.

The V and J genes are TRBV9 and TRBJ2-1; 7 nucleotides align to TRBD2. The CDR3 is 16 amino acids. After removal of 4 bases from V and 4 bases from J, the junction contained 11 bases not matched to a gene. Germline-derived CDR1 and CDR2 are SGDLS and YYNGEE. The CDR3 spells CASSLRLAAAYNEQFF. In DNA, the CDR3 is TGTGCCAGCAGCCTTCGTCTAGCGGCCGCTTACAATGAGCAGTTCTTC.

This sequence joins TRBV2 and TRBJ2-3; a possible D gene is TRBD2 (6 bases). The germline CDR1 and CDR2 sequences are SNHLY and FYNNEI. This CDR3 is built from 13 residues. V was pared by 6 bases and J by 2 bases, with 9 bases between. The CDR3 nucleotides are TGTGCCAGCAGCAGGGAGGTCACAGATACGCAGTATTTT. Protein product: CASSREVTDTQYF.